These 17 T cell receptor beta chains were sequenced from one sample in a study of cytomegalovirus exposure and HLA in healthy donors. In the PCR, 60 Vbeta and 13 Jbeta primers were used. Profiled with immunoSEQ multiplex PCR; TCRdb holds only in-frame clones, not every one. The sample yields over 200,000 clones, 60% to 80% seen once. Sequenced sample: PBMCs. These TCRs come from a male donor in good health and CMV-seronegative.

The chain has TRBV19 and TRBJ2-1; the match to TRBD1 covers 8 bases. CDR3 size: 16 residues. Germline CDR1 LNHDA, CDR2 SQIVND (reference sequence). With 6 bases clipped from V and 7 bases from J, the junction kept 14 bases outside the gene matches. The CDR3 nucleotides are TGTGCCAGTAGCACAGGACAGGGAAGGGTGAGAAATGAGCAGTTCTTC. This codes for CASSTGQGRVRNEQFF.

The chain links TRBV7-6 to TRBJ2-5; tentative D call: TRBD2 (5 bases). Trimming stripped 5 bases from V and 1 base from J, with 20 bases between. CDR3 size: 17 residues. Per the germline V gene, CDR1 is SGHVS and CDR2 is FNYEAQ. CDR3 nucleotides: TGTGCCAGCAGCACACTAGGGCAAAGGATCGTCCAAGAGACCCAGTACTTC. It encodes CASSTLGQRIVQETQYF. The full variable domain, rest sourced from reference TRBV7-6 and TRBJ2-5, is GAGVSQSPRYKVTKRGQDVALRCDPISGHVSLYWYRQALGQGPEFLTYFNYEAQQDKSGLPNDRFSAERPEGSISTLTIQRTEQRDSAMYRCASSTLGQRIVQETQYFGPGTRLLVL.

J is TRBJ2-1 and V is TRBV28; no reliable D call. CDR3 length: 12 amino acids. Trimming removed 7 bases from V and 7 bases from J, with 11 bases in between. The V gene's germline CDR1 is MDHEN and CDR2 SYDVKM. CDR3 protein: CASMGFTNEQFF. CDR3 sequence (DNA): TGTGCCAGCATGGGCTTTACAAATGAGCAGTTCTTC.

The sample holds one count of this clone. This chain connects TRBV28 to TRBJ1-2; 8 bases align to TRBD1. V was clipped by 7 bases and J by 6 bases; unmatched bases: 4. CDR1 and CDR2 (germline): MDHEN, SYDVKM. The CDR3 has 12 amino acids. CDR3 protein: CASNGQGDGYTF. The CDR3 region has the DNA TGTGCCAGCAACGGACAGGGTGATGGCTACACCTTC.

The chain recombines TRBV18 with TRBJ2-3; TRBD2 aligns across 11 bases. The CDR3 has 18 amino acids. The V and J ends lost 4 bases and 2 bases, in that order; junction bases with no gene match: 11. Germline V CDR1 and CDR2: KGHSH, LQKENI. CDR3: CASSLINPGLAATDTQYF. Here the CDR3 DNA reads TGTGCCAGCTCACTAATCAATCCGGGACTAGCGGCCACAGATACGCAGTATTTT.

The V gene is TRBV7-2, the J gene TRBJ2-5; TRBD2 agrees at 10 bases. This CDR3 has 14 residues. V shed 2 bases, J shed 5 bases, and the junction held 2 bases outside the gene matches. Germline CDR1 reads SGHTA; CDR2 reads FQGNSA. CDR3 nucleotide sequence: TGTGCCAGCAGCTTACGAGCGGGAGGGGAGACCCAGTACTTC. Translation: CASSLRAGGETQYF.

The J gene is TRBJ2-4, the V gene TRBV5-6; 9 positions agree with TRBD2. V lost 4 bases and J lost 1; bases outside the gene matches: 6. Germline V CDR1 and CDR2: SGHDT, YYEEEE. CDR3 length: 16 amino acids. In nucleotides, the CDR3 is TGTGCCAGCAGCCTAGTAAGCGGGAGGGCCAAAAACATTCAGTACTTC. It encodes CASSLVSGRAKNIQYF.

The J gene is TRBJ1-4, the V gene TRBV5-4; 8 positions agree with TRBD1. The CDR3 sequence is 15 residues long. The germline V gene encodes CDR1 SGHNT and CDR2 YYREEE (reference sequence). Trimming removed 5 bases from V and 0 bases from J; junction bases left unmatched: 3. CDR3 bases: TGTGCCAGCAGTCCGACAGGGGCAACTAATGAAAAACTGTTTTTT. As protein: CASSPTGATNEKLFF.

The V call is TRBV5-1, the J call TRBJ2-5; D ambiguous. The CDR3 consists of 14 residues. Germline V gives CDR1 SGHRS, CDR2 YFSETQ. The V end lost 5 bases, the J end lost 2 bases, and 13 bases lay between the germline ends. CDR3 region: CASSYGGLQETQYF. The CDR3 DNA follows: TGCGCCAGCAGTTACGGCGGATTACAAGAGACCCAGTACTTC.

There are a few counts of this clone. The V and J genes are TRBV18 and TRBJ1-1, with TRBD1 matching 9 bases. V lost 3 bases and J lost 5; bases outside the gene matches: 7. Germline CDR1 KGHSH, CDR2 LQKENI. The CDR3 sequence is 15 residues long. The CDR3 protein is CASSPRGQGVTEAFF. In DNA, the CDR3 is TGTGCCAGCTCACCCCGGGGACAGGGAGTTACTGAAGCTTTCTTT.

This chain connects TRBV28 to TRBJ1-3; 9 nucleotides align to TRBD1. The J segment lost 5 bases and the V segment lost 5 bases, leaving 7 bases of the junction unmatched. This CDR3 contains 15 residues. Per the germline V gene, CDR1 is MDHEN and CDR2 is SYDVKM. The CDR3 here is CASSRGGTGRNTIYF. The CDR3 nucleotides are TGTGCCAGCAGTCGGGGGGGGACAGGGAGAAACACCATATATTTT.

This chain links TRBV6-5 with TRBJ1-2; no firm D call. CDR1 is MNHEY and CDR2 is SVGAGI in the germline V gene. V was trimmed by 2 bases and J by 13 bases, leaving 17 bases between them. This CDR3 spans 13 amino acids. CDR3 amino acids: CASSYHTDPGFTF. The CDR3 coding sequence is TGTGCCAGCAGTTACCATACTGATCCCGGTTTCACCTTC.

V and J are TRBV9 and TRBJ2-1; 12 nucleotides align to TRBD2. The CDR3 sequence is 15 residues long. Per the germline V gene, CDR1 is SGDLS and CDR2 is YYNGEE. Trimming cost V 4 bases and J 10 bases; bases outside gene matches: 9. The CDR3 reads CASSTRASGRDEQFF. CDR3 coding DNA: TGTGCCAGCAGCACTAGGGCTAGCGGGAGGGACGAGCAGTTCTTC.

This clone has only a few counts. The chain recombines TRBV30 with TRBJ1-5; TRBD1 might be the D (5 bases). Looked up from germline, CDR1 is GTSNPN and CDR2 is SVGIG (reference sequence). The CDR3 covers 13 residues. V was clipped by 1 base and J by 5 bases, with 9 bases between them. The CDR3 nucleotides are TGTGCCTGGAGTGCGGGGGATGATCAGCCCCAGCATTTT. This sequence encodes CAWSAGDDQPQHF.

This clone came up a few times. The chain couples TRBV5-1 to TRBJ2-7; TRBD1 matches at 9 bases. CDR3 length: 14 residues. CDR1 SGHRS and CDR2 YFSETQ come from the germline V gene. Unmatched junction bases numbered 2, after V lost 0 bases and J lost 4 bases. CDR3 sequence (DNA): TGCGCCAGCAGCTTGGGACAGGGGGTTTACGAGCAGTACTTC. Its translation: CASSLGQGVYEQYF.

The chain combines TRBV28 with TRBJ1-2; TRBD1 aligns across 7 bases. CDR1 and CDR2 from the germline V gene are MDHEN and SYDVKM. Losses at the gene ends were 6 bases for V and 7 bases for J; bases not matched to a gene: 8. This CDR3 is built from 13 residues. As DNA, the CDR3 is TGTGCCAGCAGCCCCTTAACAGGGGTTGGCTACACCTTC. Translating gives CASSPLTGVGYTF.

The V gene is TRBV27, the J gene TRBJ2-5; the match to TRBD2 covers 7 bases. The V gene's germline CDR1 is MNHEY and CDR2 SMNVEV (reference sequence). V was pared by 4 bases and J by 4 bases, with 6 bases of the junction left unmatched. This CDR3 has 14 residues. CDR3 in DNA: TGTGCCAGCAGTTGGGGAGGGACTCGAGAGACCCAGTACTTC. This translates into CASSWGGTRETQYF.